The next 13 T cell receptor beta chains were all read from a single sample in a study of beta chain features in type 1 diabetes. The investigators reverse transcribed all of the isolated RNA, so they sequenced expressed TCRB transcripts. The data were produced by immunoSEQ multiplex PCR, yet TCRdb's version contains in-frame clones alone and is incomplete. The profile shows approximately 200,000 clones, 9.6% of them singletons. The sample taken for sequencing was naive CD4+ T cells from blood. The receptor set was obtained from a woman aged 18-29 years in good health.

DNA for the CDR3: TGTGCCAGCTCACCGATAACGACAGTTAATGAAAAACTGTTTTTT. This encodes CASSPITTVNEKLFF. V usage is TRBV18 and J usage is TRBJ1-4; D is perhaps TRBD1 (5 bases). The CDR3 extends over 15 amino acids. V lost 3 bases, J lost 4 bases, and 12 bases lay in between. Germline-derived CDR1 and CDR2 are KGHSH and LQKENI.

The gene calls are TRBV10-3 and TRBJ1-2, with 10 bases matching TRBD1. The V segment lost 5 bases and the J segment 7 bases; nucleotides outside the gene matches: 1. The CDR3 length is 12 residues. Germline-derived CDR1 and CDR2 are ENHRY and SYGVKD. The CDR3 nucleotides are TGTGCCATCAGTCGACAGGGGGCTGGCTACACCTTC. Its translation: CAISRQGAGYTF.

The chain uses TRBV19 and TRBJ1-6; 8 nucleotides line up with TRBD1. This CDR3 has 14 amino acids. J was trimmed by 7 bases and V by 5 bases; bases with no gene match: 4. Germline CDR1 reads LNHDA; CDR2 reads SQIVND (reference sequence). The CDR3 coding sequence is TGTGCCAGTAGTGCCGGACAGGGAAATTCACCCCTCCACTTT. Encoded protein: CASSAGQGNSPLHF.

V gene TRBV30 combines with J gene TRBJ1-1; 8 bases map to TRBD1. V trimming: 1 base; J trimming: 5 bases; junction bases outside the gene matches: 9. The germline V gene encodes CDR1 GTSNPN and CDR2 SVGIG (reference sequence). The CDR3 length is 15 residues. CDR3 nucleotides: TGTGCCTGGAGTGGGACAGGGCCCAGTTTGACTGAAGCTTTCTTT. It translates to CAWSGTGPSLTEAFF.

The chain couples TRBV5-1 to TRBJ2-1, with D uncertain. Germline V CDR1 and CDR2: SGHRS, YFSETQ. With 0 bases removed from V and 0 bases from J, the gap between germline ends came to 10 bases. This CDR3 is 16 amino acids long. The CDR3 reads CASSLGLRSSYNEQFF. CDR3 sequence (DNA): TGCGCCAGCAGCTTGGGGCTGCGGAGCTCCTACAATGAGCAGTTCTTC. The full variable domain, rest sourced from reference TRBV5-1 and TRBJ2-1, is KAGVTQTPRYLIKTRGQQVTLSCSPISGHRSVSWYQQTPGQGLQFLFEYFSETQRNKGNFPGRFSGRQFSNSRSEMNVSTLELGDSALYLCASSLGLRSSYNEQFFGPGTRLTVL.

This clone came up a few times. The CDR3 loop is CASGLVLAGGRSSYEQYF. Written as DNA, the CDR3 is TGTGCTAGTGGTTTGGTACTAGCGGGAGGTCGGAGCTCCTACGAGCAGTACTTC. The chain is built from TRBV12-5 and TRBJ2-7; 12 bases fit TRBD2. The CDR3 is made up of 18 amino acids. V lost 0 bases and J lost 0; bases outside the gene matches: 6. Germline V gene sequence: CDR1 LGHNT, CDR2 FRNRAP.

This clone was seen more than once but under ten times. DNA of the CDR3: TGTGCCTGGAGTTTCAGGGGACAGAGAAACTACGAGCAGTACTTC. Encoded protein: CAWSFRGQRNYEQYF. J is TRBJ2-7 and V is TRBV30; TRBD1 aligns across 7 bases. The trim removed 2 bases at V and 3 bases at J, leaving 10 bases unmatched. Per germline, CDR1 GTSNPN and CDR2 SVGIG (reference sequence). The CDR3 runs 15 residues.

A few counts support this clone. CDR3 loop: CASRTLGTGAGYGYTF. The DNA of the CDR3 is TGTGCCAGCAGGACTTTAGGGACAGGGGCTGGGTATGGCTACACCTTC. This sequence joins TRBV2 and TRBJ1-2; 10 bases align to TRBD1. J gave up 5 bases and V 6 bases, and 12 bases lay outside the gene matches. Germline V gene sequence: CDR1 SNHLY, CDR2 FYNNEI. The CDR3 spans 16 residues.

This clone was seen more than once but under ten times. The rearrangement links TRBV7-2 to TRBJ1-2; 9 bases line up with TRBD1. The CDR3 is 15 amino acids. Germline CDR1 reads SGHTA; CDR2 reads FQGNSA. With 5 bases clipped from V and 2 bases from J, the junction kept 6 bases outside the gene matches. In DNA form, the CDR3 reads TGTGCCAGCAGCCCAGGACAGGGGTCAAACTATGGCTACACCTTC. Its translation: CASSPGQGSNYGYTF.

The chain uses TRBV2 and TRBJ1-4; no reliable D call. The CDR3 runs 14 residues. CDR1 is SNHLY, CDR2 FYNNEI, per germline. V was shortened by 1 base and J by 10 bases, with 13 bases between the two germline ends. CDR3 bases: TGTGCCAGCAGTGAAGTACCGAGCAGAGGAAAACTGTTTTTT. It codes for CASSEVPSRGKLFF.

This clone was seen at least ten times. The chain couples TRBV29-1 to TRBJ2-1; the match to TRBD2 covers 7 bases. J was trimmed by 2 bases and V by 5 bases; bases with no gene match: 3. Per germline, CDR1 SQVTM and CDR2 ANQGSEA. This CDR3 is built from 13 residues. The CDR3, as DNA: TGCAGCGTTCCCGGGACTACCTACAATGAGCAGTTCTTC. Residues: CSVPGTTYNEQFF.

This clone has more than one count but fewer than ten. The chain has TRBV18 and TRBJ2-7, with D tentatively TRBD2 (5 bases). Germline V CDR1 and CDR2: KGHSH, LQKENI. The V gene lost 5 bases and the J gene lost 5 bases, with 22 bases spanning the gap. This CDR3 is built from 16 residues. The CDR3 DNA reads TGTGCCAGCTCAGGCATGCGGAATGGGGAGTTGGACGAGCAGTACTTC. Residues: CASSGMRNGELDEQYF.

This clone was counted ten times or more. This chain connects TRBV18 to TRBJ2-1; weak D call: TRBD2 (6 bases). The CDR3 extends over 15 amino acids. Between the trimmed V and J ends, which lost 1 base and 5 bases, there was a span of 12 bases. Germline-derived CDR1 and CDR2 are KGHSH and LQKENI. The chain's CDR3 is CASSPLNSGDNEQFF. Written as DNA, the CDR3 is TGTGCCAGCTCACCACTCAATAGCGGCGACAATGAGCAGTTCTTC.